A single sample gave rise to the 30 T cell receptor beta chains below, sequenced in a study of blood T cells in healthy people across ages. A second PCR, run for about 7 to 11 cycles, used a sample-barcoded 5' primer plus a J-beta primer mix. One entry per CDR3 protein results from TCRdb running MiXCR on the 5' RACE reads. Among some 1.5 million distinct CDR3 sequences listed, 35% to 45% were seen once. Sequencing used blood. The source of these receptors is a woman younger than 30 in good health.

This chain links TRBV5-8 with TRBJ2-7, with TRBD1 matching 11 bases. With 4 bases clipped from V and 5 bases from J, the junction kept 8 bases outside the gene matches. Germline V gene data show CDR1 as SGHTS and CDR2 as YDEGEE. The CDR3 extends over 15 amino acids. The CDR3 DNA reads TGTGCCAGCAGCCCCGGGACAGGGGGTGACAACGAGCAGTACTTC. It is translated as CASSPGTGGDNEQYF.

The sample holds a few counts of this clonotype. This rearrangement joins TRBV19 to TRBJ2-7; TRBD2 agrees at 7 bases. From germline, CDR1 is LNHDA and CDR2 SQIVND (reference sequence). CDR3 size: 14 residues. Losses at the gene ends were 5 bases for V and 2 bases for J; bases not matched to a gene: 6. CDR3 residues: CASSSGSGAYEQYF. The CDR3 DNA sequence: TGTGCCAGTAGTTCTGGGAGCGGGGCCTACGAGCAGTACTTC.

The sample holds a few counts of this clonotype. The chain carries TRBV6-5 and TRBJ1-1, with 7 bases that match TRBD1. With 1 base clipped from V and 4 bases from J, the junction kept 6 bases outside the gene matches. The germline CDR1 and CDR2 sequences are MNHEY and SVGAGI. The CDR3 is 15 residues long. The CDR3 region is CASSYYRTGTTEAFF. The CDR3 DNA follows: TGTGCCAGCAGTTACTATAGGACAGGCACCACTGAAGCTTTCTTT.

This sequence joins TRBV20-1 and TRBJ2-7; perhaps TRBD1 as D (7 bases). The J call may be faulty, since TRBJ2-5 better matches the DNA end. The CDR3 is 14 residues long. Germline CDR1 DFQATT, CDR2 SNEGSKA (reference sequence). In nucleotides, the CDR3 is TGCAGTGCTAGACCCCCGACAGGGAGGCAGACCCAGTACTTC. This gives the protein CSARPPTGRQTQYF.

This clonotype was seen more than once but under ten times. The chain employs TRBV12-3 or TRBV12-4 and TRBJ2-2; 9 bases match TRBD1. CDR3 size: 14 residues. V shed 8 bases, J shed 4 bases, and the junction held 5 bases outside the gene matches. The CDR3 here is CASHRDRATGELFF. As DNA, the CDR3 is TGTGCCAGCCACCGGGACAGGGCCACCGGGGAGCTGTTTTTT.

The rearrangement uses TRBV12-3 or TRBV12-4 and TRBJ2-7; D might be TRBD1 or TRBD2, each matching 5 bases. The CDR3 runs to 13 residues. Trimming left V 0 bases short and J 9 bases short, with 12 bases between. CDR3 DNA: TGTGCCAGCAGTTTAGCGACAGTACGGGGGCAGTACTTC. Encoded protein: CASSLATVRGQYF.

This clonotype was found a few times. The J gene is TRBJ2-3, the V gene TRBV27; no reliable D call. Germline CDR1 is MNHEY and CDR2 is SMNVEV (reference sequence). V gave up 11 bases and J gave up 6 bases, with 18 bases separating them. The length of the CDR3 is 13 residues. As DNA, the CDR3 is TGTGCCCACAGTTCCACTGGGTGGGATACGCAGTATTTT. It translates to CAHSSTGWDTQYF.

The rearrangement links TRBV7-2 to TRBJ2-3; possible D gene TRBD2, 5 bases. The CDR3 totals 14 residues. V was trimmed by 8 bases and J by 2 bases, leaving 14 bases between them. Germline V lookup: CDR1 SGHTA, CDR2 FQGNSA. The CDR3 loop is CASAPGLVTDTQYF. The CDR3 nucleotides read TGTGCCAGCGCCCCCGGACTGGTCACAGATACGCAGTATTTT.

In this sample, this clonotype turned up a few times. The chain recombines TRBV9 with TRBJ2-1, with D unclear. The CDR3 covers 14 residues. Trimming removed 3 bases from V and 3 bases from J, with 10 bases in between. Germline CDR1 reads SGDLS; CDR2 reads YYNGEE. CDR3 sequence (DNA): TGTGCCAGCAGCGGGCGTACAAACTACAATGAGCAGTTCTTC. Residues: CASSGRTNYNEQFF.

V usage is TRBV11-2 and J usage is TRBJ1-2; D uncertain. Germline V lookup: CDR1 SGHAT, CDR2 FQNNGV. The CDR3 is 15 amino acids. Between the trimmed V and J ends, which lost 6 bases and 1 base, there was a span of 15 bases. This CDR3 is CASRRAGGDNYGYTF. The CDR3 coding sequence is TGTGCCAGCAGAAGGGCGGGTGGGGATAACTATGGCTACACCTTC.

This rearrangement joins TRBV6-5 to TRBJ2-1, with 8 bases lining up with TRBD2. V shed 2 bases and J 3 bases; nucleotides not matched to a gene: 6. CDR1 MNHEY and CDR2 SVGAGI come from the germline V gene. This CDR3 spans 16 amino acids. CDR3 sequence (DNA): TGTGCCAGCAGTTACCAATTAGCGGGAATCTACAATGAGCAGTTCTTC. Amino acid sequence: CASSYQLAGIYNEQFF.

This clonotype came up a few times. The J gene is TRBJ1-2, the V gene TRBV20-1; no clear D. With 6 bases removed from V and 6 bases from J, the gap between germline ends came to 20 bases. Germline assignment: CDR1 DFQATT and CDR2 SNEGSKA (reference sequence). The CDR3 is 14 residues long. CDR3 sequence (DNA): TGCAGTGCCCCCCGAGGGTCTGGGTTTAATGGCTACACCTTC. Its translation: CSAPRGSGFNGYTF.

This clonotype was detected a few times. The chain has TRBV6-5 and TRBJ1-6; no clear D. Between the trimmed V and J ends, which lost 7 bases and 5 bases, there was a span of 12 bases. CDR3 length: 14 amino acids. CDR1 is MNHEY and CDR2 is SVGAGI in the germline V gene. CDR3 region: CASKVTTNNSPLHF. CDR3 DNA: TGTGCCAGCAAGGTAACGACGAATAATTCACCCCTCCACTTT.

Points on this clonotype: A junction end diverges from the germline sequence, so it may reflect a read error. V usage is TRBV29-1 and J usage is TRBJ1-4, with 11 bases fitting TRBD1. The length of the CDR3 is 16 residues. Germline V gene lookup returns CDR1 SQVTM and CDR2 ANQGSEA. CDR3 loop: CSVARTGGRTNEKPFF. CDR3 coding DNA: TGCAGCGTGGCCCGGACAGGGGGCCGAACTAATGAAAAACCGTTTTTT.

This clonotype was observed a few times. In DNA, the CDR3 is TGTGCCAGCAGTGAATCCAGAGGGCTTAGCACAGATACGCAGTATTTT. Translated, it gives CASSESRGLSTDTQYF. The rearrangement uses TRBV25-1 and TRBJ2-3; TRBD2 might be the D (5 bases). The V gene's germline CDR1 is MGHDK and CDR2 SYGVNS. This CDR3 is 16 amino acids long. V lost 1 base to trimming and J lost 0 bases, with 11 bases between them.

V is TRBV7-2 and J is TRBJ2-7; D is undetermined. From germline, CDR1 is SGHTA and CDR2 FQGNSA. The CDR3 extends over 14 amino acids. Trimming took off 6 bases at V and 1 base at J, with 13 bases between the two ends. The CDR3 spells CASSFRVESYEQYF. The CDR3 DNA is TGTGCCAGCAGTTTCCGCGTAGAATCCTACGAGCAGTACTTC.

This clonotype was found a few times. This chain joins TRBV5-1 and TRBJ1-6, with 12 nucleotides matching TRBD1. The junction had 5 bases not matched to a gene; V was cut back by 0 bases and J by 7 bases. The germline gives CDR1 SGHRS, CDR2 YFSETQ. There are 17 residues in the CDR3. The CDR3 here is CASSLGDRGLWNSPLHF. CDR3 DNA sequence: TGCGCCAGCAGCTTGGGGGACAGGGGGCTTTGGAATTCACCCCTCCACTTT.

This clonotype was seen a single time. V and J are TRBV25-1 and TRBJ1-4; 7 nucleotides agree with TRBD1. Trimming removed 2 bases from V and 0 bases from J; junction bases left unmatched: 9. CDR1 is MGHDK and CDR2 is SYGVNS in the germline V gene. The CDR3 has 18 amino acids. The CDR3 spells CASSEIRTGTATNEKLFF. As DNA, the CDR3 is TGTGCCAGCAGTGAAATTAGGACGGGGACAGCAACTAATGAAAAACTGTTTTTT.

The V and J genes are TRBV4-1 and TRBJ2-5, with TRBD2 as a possible D gene (5 bases). The CDR3 contains 13 residues. V dropped 4 bases and J dropped 4 bases, with 10 bases sitting between them. Germline assignment: CDR1 MGHRA and CDR2 YSYEKL. For the CDR3, the DNA is TGCGCCAGCAGCCCCGACTATTTAGAGACCCAGTACTTC. Its protein product is CASSPDYLETQYF.

The chain employs TRBV20-1 and TRBJ1-2; D call uncertain. V was shortened by 2 bases and J by 4 bases, with 11 bases between the two germline ends. The CDR3 contains 13 residues. Germline assignment: CDR1 DFQATT and CDR2 SNEGSKA (reference sequence). The CDR3 region is CSARNPGIYGYTF. CDR3 bases: TGCAGTGCTAGAAACCCCGGCATCTATGGCTACACCTTC.

A few counts support this clonotype. The chain combines TRBV29-1 with TRBJ1-1; no reliable D call. The CDR3 loop spans 10 amino acids. Germline V gives CDR1 SQVTM, CDR2 ANQGSEA. The ends were cut back, 3 bases at V and 4 bases at J, with 3 bases in the middle. CDR3 residues: CSVETTEAFF. DNA for the CDR3: TGCAGCGTTGAGACCACTGAAGCTTTCTTT.

The table lists this clonotype with a few counts. This chain uses TRBV12-5 with TRBJ2-1; D unclear. V was clipped by 5 bases and J by 9 bases, with 8 bases between them. Germline V gives CDR1 LGHNT, CDR2 FRNRAP. The CDR3 is 11 residues long. The CDR3, as DNA: TGTGCTAGTGGTCTTTACCTTGAGCAGTTCTTC. This encodes CASGLYLEQFF.

This clonotype came up many times. This sequence joins TRBV4-3 and TRBJ2-3, with unresolved D. The CDR3 contains 17 residues. The V gene's germline CDR1 is LGHNA and CDR2 YSLEER. Deletions cut 5 bases from V and 2 bases from J, with 20 bases between. The CDR3 sequence: CASSSERLDHYTDTQYF. CDR3 sequence (DNA): TGCGCCAGCAGCTCGGAGCGCTTGGATCATTACACAGATACGCAGTATTTT.

The rearrangement uses TRBV7-2 and TRBJ2-4, with 7 positions matching TRBD1. Germline CDR1 reads SGHTA; CDR2 reads FQGNSA. The CDR3 is 18 amino acids. Trimming took 8 bases from V and 0 from J; bases not matched to a gene: 16. CDR3: CASGARTGELLAKNIQYF. CDR3 DNA: TGTGCCAGCGGGGCCCGAACAGGGGAGTTATTAGCCAAAAACATTCAGTACTTC.

The chain employs TRBV3-1 and TRBJ2-3; 8 bases are a match to TRBD1. This CDR3 comprises 14 residues. Germline V lookup: CDR1 LGHDT, CDR2 YNNKEL (reference sequence). The junction had 7 bases not matched to a gene; V was cut back by 10 bases and J by 1 base. CDR3 sequence reads: CATGWGQGTDTQYF. The CDR3, as DNA: TGTGCCACGGGCTGGGGACAGGGCACAGATACGCAGTATTTT.

The chain links TRBV28 to TRBJ2-7; TRBD2 aligns across 8 bases. The germline V gene has CDR1 MDHEN and CDR2 SYDVKM. J gave up 0 bases and V 5 bases, and 6 bases lay outside the gene matches. CDR3 length equals 15 residues. CDR3 in DNA: TGTGCCAGCAGTAGTAGCGGGATCTCCTCCTACGAGCAGTACTTC. Translating it yields CASSSSGISSYEQYF.

This chain connects TRBV6-2 or TRBV6-3 to TRBJ2-2, with D perhaps TRBD2 (6 bases). The CDR3 sequence is 15 residues long. From germline, CDR1 is MNHEY and CDR2 SVGEGT. V gave up 2 bases and J gave up 5 bases, with 12 bases separating them. CDR3 residues: CASSYTLSGTGELFF. In DNA, the CDR3 is TGTGCCAGCAGTTACACCCTAAGCGGGACCGGGGAGCTGTTTTTT.

The table lists this clonotype with many counts. This chain joins TRBV6-1 and TRBJ1-1, with D possibly matching TRBD1 (6 bases). This CDR3 region has 14 residues. Trimming cost V 7 bases and J 5 bases, with 17 bases left between them. Germline V lookup: CDR1 MNHNS, CDR2 SASEGT. Here the CDR3 DNA reads TGTGCCAGCAATAGTCAACAGGGATATACTGAAGCTTTCTTT. This sequence encodes CASNSQQGYTEAFF.

This clonotype was detected only a few times. CDR3 sequence: CASGLNRAEAFF. The CDR3 DNA follows: TGTGCCAGCGGACTTAACAGAGCTGAAGCTTTCTTT. The rearrangement joins TRBV3-1 to TRBJ1-1; D ambiguous. V lost 8 bases to trimming and J lost 6 bases, with 13 bases between them. The CDR3 is 12 residues long. Germline CDR1 and CDR2: LGHDT and YNNKEL (reference sequence).

This clonotype was seen only once. Being one base from a much bigger clone, this may be a read error. The chain combines TRBV20-1 with TRBJ2-1; D is perhaps TRBD1 or TRBD2 (5 bases each). The J call may not be correct, given that the DNA end is closer to TRBJ2-7. Per germline, CDR1 DFQATT and CDR2 SNEGSKA (reference sequence). The CDR3 loop spans 15 amino acids. In nucleotides, the CDR3 is TGCAGTGCCTACGGGACGGATTTCTCCTACAATGAGCAGTACTTC. Protein sequence: CSAYGTDFSYNEQYF.